The 7 T cell receptor beta chains below come from one sample, sequenced in a study of beta chain features in type 1 diabetes. Investigators reverse transcribed all isolated RNA, so they sequenced expressed TCRB transcripts. Sequencing was performed with immunoSEQ multiplex PCR; in TCRdb, only in-frame clones are kept and a portion is missing. This sample has almost 350,000 clones; 7.5% to 9% occur once, and the top ten carry 0.44%. The sample consisted of central memory CD4+ T cells from blood. All receptors come from a woman between 18 and 30 years old in good health.

This clone was observed many times. The chain uses TRBV5-5 and TRBJ2-7, with a tentative D call TRBD2 (6 bases). Germline loops: CDR1 SGHKS, CDR2 YYEKEE (reference sequence). This CDR3 is built from 17 residues. Trimming pared 3 bases from V and 4 bases from J, leaving 23 bases between. This CDR3 reads CASSSGRQGGELYEQYF. The CDR3 DNA follows: TGTGCCAGCAGCTCGGGACGGCAGGGAGGCGAACTGTACGAGCAGTACTTC. The whole variable domain, remainder taken from reference TRBV5-5 and TRBJ2-7, is DAGVTQSPTHLIKTRGQQVTLRCSPISGHKSVSWYQQVLGQGPQFIFQYYEKEERGRGNFPDRFSARQFPNYSSELNVNALLLGDSALYLCASSSGRQGGELYEQYFGPGTRLTVT.

There are a few counts of this clone. This chain joins TRBV5-1 and TRBJ2-7; 11 nucleotides match TRBD2. V shed 2 bases and J 5 bases; nucleotides not matched to a gene: 6. This CDR3 is 15 amino acids long. Germline V CDR1 and CDR2: SGHRS, YFSETQ. CDR3 sequence: CASSLIGTSGHEQYF. The CDR3 DNA reads TGCGCCAGCAGCTTAATCGGGACTAGCGGCCACGAGCAGTACTTC.

Worth noting for this clone: Other DNA sequences in the sample encode the same CDR3. The chain has TRBV7-2 and TRBJ2-2; D possibly corresponds to TRBD2 (6 bases). V was shortened by 2 bases and J by 0 bases, with 10 bases between the two germline ends. The CDR3 length is 16 residues. The germline V gene encodes CDR1 SGHTA and CDR2 FQGNSA. The CDR3 region has the DNA TGTGCCAGCAGCTTAAATAGCGGAACGAACACCGGGGAGCTGTTTTTT. Protein sequence: CASSLNSGTNTGELFF.

The table lists this clone with a few counts. CDR3 residues: CASSGRALKTDTQYF. The CDR3 bases are TGTGCCAGCAGTGGTCGGGCCTTAAAGACAGATACGCAGTATTTT. The chain uses TRBV5-5 and TRBJ2-3; D is undetermined. V was cut by 5 bases and J by 3 bases, with 16 bases left in between. The germline CDR1 and CDR2 sequences are SGHKS and YYEKEE (reference sequence). This CDR3 comprises 15 residues.

V usage is TRBV6-1 and J usage is TRBJ1-5; 7 bases are a match to TRBD1. Germline V gene sequence: CDR1 MNHNS, CDR2 SASEGT. There are 14 residues in the CDR3. The J segment lost 7 bases and the V segment lost 7 bases, leaving 10 bases of the junction unmatched. The DNA for the CDR3 is TGTGCCAGCAATCCGACAGGGTTAAGACAGCCCCAGCATTTT. Translating gives CASNPTGLRQPQHF.

This clone has a handful of counts. The chain carries TRBV29-1 and TRBJ2-3; 13 nucleotides line up with TRBD2. After removal of 8 bases from V and 3 bases from J, the junction contained 5 bases not matched to a gene. CDR3 length equals 14 residues. Germline V gene data show CDR1 as SQVTM and CDR2 as ANQGSEA. CDR3 nucleotide sequence: TGCAGCATGAGGACTAGCGGGAGAACAGATACGCAGTATTTT. This translates into CSMRTSGRTDTQYF.

J is TRBJ1-1 and V is TRBV7-9; perhaps TRBD1 as D (6 bases). This CDR3 has 13 residues. Germline CDR1 is SEHNR and CDR2 is FQNEAQ (reference sequence). V lost 3 bases to trimming and J lost 4 bases, with 9 bases between them. The CDR3 loop is CASSFTGSTEAFF. CDR3 DNA: TGTGCCAGCAGCTTCACAGGGAGCACTGAAGCTTTCTTT.